This entry concerns a single T cell receptor beta chain. Antigen unknown. These data come from a study of long-term antiretroviral therapy in people with HIV. Study-level results: No data were available on ART adherence, viral resistance or therapy changes.

Per germline, CDR1 SGHRS and CDR2 YFSETQ. V shed 4 bases, J shed 7 bases, and the junction held 6 bases outside the gene matches. The CDR3 is 14 amino acids. Only United States sites treated participants with HIV. A v3.0 immunoSEQ assay was performed at survey level. Assay: immunoSEQ multiplex PCR; the TCRdb copy retains only in-frame clones and omits some. In the table there are 20,000 to 25,000 clones, around 80% of which are singletons. V and J are TRBV5-1 and TRBJ1-4, with 8 bases that match TRBD1. The TCR sequence derives from a man aged 18 to 30 with HIV. The source material was unsorted PBMCs, sampled 0.1 years before starting antiretroviral therapy. CDR3 sequence: CASSPGGLGEKLFF. In DNA, the CDR3 is TGCGCCAGCAGCCCAGGGGGCCTGGGTGAAAAACTGTTTTTT.